This T cell receptor beta chain was recovered during a study of T cell repertoires in cytomegalovirus infection. Across the whole study: Through public TCR beta signatures, both CMV infection and matching HLA type were indicated.

MiXCR, applied by TCRdb to the reads, yields one record per CDR3 protein. The top ten hold about 24% of the sample, which has about 490,000 distinct CDR3 sequences, approximately 15% seen once. In its sample, this clonotype was seen a few times. The antigen remains unidentified. Overall study results and limits: What dominated the ex vivo response were HLA-C-restricted CMV-specific TCR beta clonotypes. Summed public TCR beta family frequency identified CMV carriers bearing the relevant HLA.

The CDR3 covers 13 residues. V was cut by 3 bases and J by 15 bases, with 17 bases left in between. Sequenced input: CD8+ T cells from PBMCs. The rearrangement joins TRBV12-3 or TRBV12-4 to TRBJ1-4; D is uncertain. The receptor was derived from a human donor in good health (CMV status not recorded). Some clones in this sample may be carry-over from other donors' samples. The CDR3, as DNA: TGTGCCAGCAGTTTGGTGGACCTCCCGGCGGTGTTTTTT. It translates to CASSLVDLPAVFF.